Following are 10 T cell receptor beta chains from one sample sequenced in a study of tissue T cells after allogeneic stem cell transplantation. Documented time point: mouse harvest day 7 after allogeneic transplant. Tail vein injection delivered 10^7 T-cell-depleted bone marrow cells and 10^6 splenic CD5+ T cells. Sequencing was performed with immunoSEQ multiplex PCR; in TCRdb, only in-frame clones are kept and a portion is missing. The sample includes over 7,500 clones, 40% to 55% of them seen just once. Sequencing was performed on gut tissue. All receptors derive from a female BALB/c mouse given C57BL/6 T cells with graft-versus-host disease after an allogeneic hematopoietic cell transplant.

This clone turned up a few times. Gene names refer to mouse genes. The CDR3 end is not reached by the read, which stops 1 residue before it; the germline J gene fills it in. The chain combines TRBV12-2 with TRBJ2-5; 8 bases align to TRBD2. Germline V CDR1 and CDR2: SGHLS, HYDKME. The CDR3 contains 16 residues. Trimming at V came to 0 bases and at J to 0 bases, leaving 4 bases not matched to a gene. CDR3 residues: CASSLELGVNQDTQYF. CDR3 DNA, as far as it was read: TGTGCCAGCTCTCTCGAACTGGGGGTTAACCAAGACACCCAGTAC.

By share, this clone counts as medium-sized. Gene labels here are mouse ones. From the germline J gene comes the end of the CDR3, since the read stops 1 residue before it. V usage is TRBV16 and J usage is TRBJ2-7; no definite D call. Germline lookup yields CDR1 SGHSA and CDR2 FRNQAP. This CDR3 region has 11 residues. The V gene lost 1 base and the J gene lost 6 bases, with 4 bases spanning the gap. The CDR3 sequence is CASSLGGEQYF. The sequenced CDR3 bases are TGTGCAAGCAGCTTAGGGGGTGAACAGTAC.

Worth noting for this clone: Gene names refer to mouse genes. The read terminates 1 residue before the CDR3 end, so the remaining end is supplied by the germline J gene. The chain has TRBV26 and TRBJ2-1; the match to TRBD2 covers 8 bases. CDR3 length: 14 residues. The V segment lost 4 bases and the J segment 2 bases; nucleotides outside the gene matches: 1. Germline V CDR1 and CDR2: KGHPV, FQNQEV (reference sequence). CDR3 DNA, as far as it was read: TGTGCCAGCAGTCCTGGGGGGTACTATGCTGAGCAGTTC. Translated: CASSPGGYYAEQF. In full, the CDR3 reads CASSPGGYYAEQFF.

Comment on this clone: Gene names are mouse gene names. The read ends 1 residue early relative to the CDR3; the germline J gene fills the gap. The chain has TRBV16 and TRBJ2-2, with 11 bases matching TRBD2. The ends lost 5 bases at V and 2 bases at J; junction bases unmatched: 4. This CDR3 is built from 16 residues. CDR1 is SGHSA, CDR2 FRNQAP, per germline. Here the CDR3 reads CASSPDWGVNTGQLYF. CDR3 DNA (partial): TGTGCAAGCAGCCCGGACTGGGGGGTGAACACCGGGCAGCTCTAC.

Turning to this clone: Gene names and germline match the mouse. Within the sample, other DNA sequences also encode this same CDR3. CDR3 DNA (partial): TGTGCCTGGAGTCTGGGGGGGCCTAGTCAAAACACCTTGTAC. Translating it yields CAWSLGGPSQNTLY. The complete CDR3 protein is CAWSLGGPSQNTLYF. V and J are TRBV31 and TRBJ2-4; 8 bases are shared with TRBD2. The CDR3 extends 1 residue past the end of the read, so its final part is completed from the germline J gene. CDR3 size: 15 residues. Germline CDR1 GKSSPN, CDR2 SITVG. The junction had 2 bases not matched to a gene; V was cut back by 0 bases and J by 0 bases.

Of note for this clone: Gene names follow the mouse nomenclature. The CDR3 is cut off 1 residue early in the read; its end comes from the germline J gene. This chain joins TRBV26 and TRBJ2-5; D not certain. The germline gives CDR1 KGHPV, CDR2 FQNQEV (reference sequence). This CDR3 spans 11 amino acids. With 4 bases removed from V and 2 bases from J, the gap between germline ends came to 1 base. CDR3 protein: CASSRQDTQYF. The sequenced part of the CDR3 DNA is TGTGCCAGCAGTCGCCAAGACACCCAGTAC.

A few counts support this clone. The genes and germline here are from mouse. CDR3 region: CASSQRDWGYEQYF. The sequenced CDR3 bases are TGTGCCAGCAGCCAGAGGGACTGGGGGTATGAACAGTAC. The rearrangement joins TRBV24 to TRBJ2-7, with 11 bases fitting TRBD2. The read comes to an end 1 residue before the CDR3 does, leaving the germline J gene to fill in the end. Germline-derived CDR1 and CDR2 are KGHTA and FRNEEI. The CDR3 runs to 14 residues. V shed 6 bases, J shed 4 bases, and the junction held 5 bases outside the gene matches.

This clone has just a few counts. Gene names denote mouse genes. From the germline J gene comes the end of the CDR3, since the read stops 1 residue before it. The chain employs TRBV13-1 and TRBJ1-1, with TRBD1 matching 8 bases. This CDR3 is built from 15 residues. The J segment lost 4 bases and the V segment lost 3 bases, leaving 8 bases of the junction unmatched. Germline-derived CDR1 and CDR2 are NSHNY and SYGAGN. This chain's CDR3 is CASSGRTGRGTEVFF. CDR3 DNA, as far as it was read: TGTGCCAGCAGTGGACGGACAGGGAGGGGCACAGAAGTCTTC.

With respect to this clone: Gene names and germline refer to mouse. Coverage ceases 1 residue before the CDR3 finishes, and the germline J gene fills in the end. The J gene is TRBJ2-4, the V gene TRBV3; TRBD2 aligns across 10 bases. Germline assignment: CDR1 SNHLY and CDR2 FYNGKV (reference sequence). This CDR3 contains 14 residues. V shed 4 bases, J shed 8 bases, and the junction held 6 bases outside the gene matches. The CDR3 sequence is CASSSSGGAVTLYF. The CDR3 DNA, read in part, is TGTGCCAGCAGCTCCTCTGGGGGGGCGGTCACCTTGTAC.

This clone showed up just once. Genes and germline come from the mouse. The sequenced fragment ends 1 residue before the CDR3 boundary, so the rest is inferred from the germline J gene. The chain combines TRBV16 with TRBJ2-4, with 13 nucleotides matching TRBD2. The CDR3 runs 17 residues. The germline gives CDR1 SGHSA, CDR2 FRNQAP. With V trimmed by 1 base and J by 4 bases, 5 bases remained unmatched. The CDR3 loop reads CASSLVPGLGGKNTLYF. CDR3 DNA, as far as it was read: TGTGCAAGCAGCTTAGTCCCGGGACTGGGGGGGAAAAACACCTTGTAC.